The 20 T cell receptor beta chains below were found in one sample sequenced in a study of identical twins. One entry per CDR3 protein results from TCRdb running MiXCR on the 5' RACE reads. The sample yields approximately 890,000 distinct CDR3 sequences, approximately 13% seen once. Another study also made use of these data, one on yellow fever vaccine responses in identical twins.

The sequenced material came from PBMCs. Receptors were obtained from a woman aged 18-35 years in good health.

The V call is TRBV28, the J call TRBJ2-1; D unclear. The CDR3 contains 16 residues. Germline V lookup: CDR1 MDHEN, CDR2 SYDVKM. V was clipped by 1 base and J by 7 bases, with 17 bases between them. Here the CDR3 reads CASSLSSKGHGNEQFF. DNA of the CDR3: TGTGCCAGCAGTTTATCGTCCAAGGGCCATGGGAATGAGCAGTTCTTC. The variable domain in full, with the rest retrieved from reference TRBV28 and TRBJ2-1, is DVKVTQSSRYLVKRTGEKVFLECVQDMDHENMFWYRQDPGLGLRLIYFSYDVKMKEKGDIPEGYSVSREKKERFSLILESASTNQTSMYLCASSLSSKGHGNEQFFGPGTRLTVL.

V gene TRBV28 combines with J gene TRBJ2-2; D not resolved. The CDR3 is made up of 14 amino acids. V lost 3 bases and J 7 bases, leaving 12 bases between the germline ends. CDR1 MDHEN and CDR2 SYDVKM come from the germline V gene. Here the CDR3 reads CASSLVGLGGELFF. In nucleotides, the CDR3 is TGTGCCAGCAGTTTGGTCGGTTTGGGCGGGGAGCTGTTTTTT.

V is TRBV5-1 and J is TRBJ2-2; either TRBD1 or TRBD2 may supply D (5 bases each). The length of the CDR3 is 15 residues. The germline V gene has CDR1 SGHRS and CDR2 YFSETQ. V dropped 2 bases and J dropped 3 bases, with 11 bases sitting between them. CDR3 in DNA: TGCGCCAGCAGCTTAGAAAGGGGAGACACCGGGGAGCTGTTTTTT. Protein sequence: CASSLERGDTGELFF.

This clonotype was recorded at least ten times. The gene calls are TRBV2 and TRBJ2-1; 11 nucleotides align to TRBD2. The germline gives CDR1 SNHLY, CDR2 FYNNEI. Trimming at V came to 6 bases and at J to 4 bases, leaving 11 bases not matched to a gene. CDR3 length: 17 residues. The chain's CDR3 is CASRTEIGTSGYNEQFF. The CDR3 nucleotides read TGTGCCAGCAGGACGGAGATCGGGACTAGCGGTTACAATGAGCAGTTCTTC.

The chain links TRBV6-1 to TRBJ2-5, with 8 bases lining up with TRBD2. V was clipped by 6 bases and J by 5 bases; unmatched bases: 11. This CDR3 contains 15 residues. Germline V gives CDR1 MNHNS, CDR2 SASEGT. The CDR3 nucleotides read TGTGCCAGCAGGGATGGACTAGCACGTCTGGAGACCCAGTACTTC. It yields the protein CASRDGLARLETQYF.

The chain carries TRBV7-2 and TRBJ2-1; no firm D call. This CDR3 comprises 14 residues. Germline V lookup: CDR1 SGHTA, CDR2 FQGNSA. V was shortened by 1 base and J by 4 bases, with 8 bases between the two germline ends. CDR3 amino acids: CASSLDIGYNEQFF. CDR3 nucleotides: TGTGCCAGCAGCTTAGATATCGGTTACAATGAGCAGTTCTTC.

The chain links TRBV5-6 to TRBJ1-2, with a weak D call TRBD1 (6 bases). Trimming took off 5 bases at V and 7 bases at J, with 24 bases between the two ends. This CDR3 contains 16 residues. Germline V gives CDR1 SGHDT, CDR2 YYEEEE. The chain's CDR3 is CASSRLRDMVVGGYTF. The DNA for the CDR3 is TGTGCCAGCAGTCGACTCCGGGACATGGTCGTTGGTGGCTACACCTTC. The whole variable domain, filled in from reference TRBV5-6 and TRBJ1-2, reads DAGVTQSPTHLIKTRGQQVTLRCSPKSGHDTVSWYQQALGQGPQFIFQYYEEEERQRGNFPDRFSGHQFPNYSSELNVNALLLGDSALYLCASSRLRDMVVGGYTFGSGTRLTVV.

There are a few counts of this clonotype. The chain has TRBV7-2 and TRBJ2-1; D is unclear. Germline CDR1 SGHTA, CDR2 FQGNSA. This CDR3 is built from 16 residues. The V and J ends lost 5 bases and 2 bases respectively, with 16 bases between them. The CDR3 here is CASSPSARTAYNEQFF. The DNA for the CDR3 is TGTGCCAGCAGCCCCTCGGCGCGGACCGCCTACAATGAGCAGTTCTTC.

This clonotype was counted only a few times. The chain is built from TRBV5-1 and TRBJ2-5; 10 bases agree with TRBD1. Trimming cost V 5 bases and J 1 base; bases outside gene matches: 2. CDR3 length equals 14 residues. The germline CDR1 and CDR2 sequences are SGHRS and YFSETQ. The CDR3 DNA reads TGCGCCAGCAGATGGGACAGGGGCCAAGAGACCCAGTACTTC. Amino acid sequence: CASRWDRGQETQYF.

This clonotype appeared a few times. The rearrangement links TRBV29-1 to TRBJ1-2; D is unclear. Germline V gene data show CDR1 as SQVTM and CDR2 as ANQGSEA. The CDR3 extends over 14 amino acids. Trimming shortened V by 5 bases and J by 2 bases, and 15 bases separated the two germline ends. CDR3 coding DNA: TGCAGCGTTCTTACGGCAGCAGCGAACTATGGCTACACCTTC. It yields the protein CSVLTAAANYGYTF.

The chain couples TRBV18 to TRBJ2-1; no definite D call. This CDR3 has 16 residues. V lost 1 base, J lost 2 bases, and 12 bases lay in between. Per germline, CDR1 KGHSH and CDR2 LQKENI. The CDR3 spells CASSPRDITAYNEQFF. The CDR3 coding sequence is TGTGCCAGCTCACCACGGGATATTACGGCCTACAATGAGCAGTTCTTC. The variable domain in full, completed from reference TRBV18 and TRBJ2-1, reads NAGVMQNPRHLVRRRGQEARLRCSPMKGHSHVYWYRQLPEEGLKFMVYLQKENIIDESGMPKERFSAEFPKEGPSILRIQQVVRGDSAAYFCASSPRDITAYNEQFFGPGTRLTVL.

Ten or more counts support this clonotype. This chain links TRBV27 with TRBJ2-5; D unresolved. Germline CDR1 is MNHEY and CDR2 is SMNVEV (reference sequence). Trimming left V 5 bases short and J 2 bases short, with 9 bases between. This CDR3 contains 13 residues. The CDR3 spells CASSRPGQETQYF. As DNA, the CDR3 is TGTGCCAGCAGTAGACCCGGACAAGAGACCCAGTACTTC.

This clonotype turned up a few times. The V gene is TRBV6-5, the J gene TRBJ2-3, with TRBD2 identical over 9 bases. Looked up from germline, CDR1 is MNHEY and CDR2 is SVGAGI. The CDR3 covers 17 residues. V lost 4 bases and J lost 5; bases outside the gene matches: 13. The CDR3, as DNA: TGTGCCAGCAGTTTACTTAGGGGTAGCGGGAGTCTAGATACGCAGTATTTT. It yields the protein CASSLLRGSGSLDTQYF.

The chain couples TRBV27 to TRBJ2-2, with 9 bases fitting TRBD2. V shed 5 bases and J 6 bases; nucleotides not matched to a gene: 10. Germline CDR1 reads MNHEY; CDR2 reads SMNVEV (reference sequence). The CDR3 length is 16 residues. Here the CDR3 reads CASSRRTSVSPGELFF. CDR3 sequence (DNA): TGTGCCAGCAGTCGGCGGACTAGCGTCTCCCCCGGGGAGCTGTTTTTT.

This chain connects TRBV18 to TRBJ2-1; weak D call: TRBD2 (5 bases). Germline loops: CDR1 KGHSH, CDR2 LQKENI. V was shortened by 1 base and J by 6 bases, with 10 bases between the two germline ends. The CDR3 is 14 amino acids. The DNA of the CDR3 is TGTGCCAGCTCACCACGAAGAGGGATCAATGAGCAGTTCTTC. Its translation is CASSPRRGINEQFF. The complete variable domain, with remaining parts taken from reference TRBV18 and TRBJ2-1, reads NAGVMQNPRHLVRRRGQEARLRCSPMKGHSHVYWYRQLPEEGLKFMVYLQKENIIDESGMPKERFSAEFPKEGPSILRIQQVVRGDSAAYFCASSPRRGINEQFFGPGTRLTVL.

This chain links TRBV12-3 or TRBV12-4 with TRBJ2-5, with unresolved D. Trimming shortened V by 8 bases and J by 5 bases, and 12 bases separated the two germline ends. The CDR3 spans 12 residues. CDR3 in DNA: TGTGCCAGCGGGCGGATGGGGGAGACCCAGTACTTC. It translates to CASGRMGETQYF.

A few counts support this clonotype. The chain uses TRBV21-1 and TRBJ1-6; TRBD1, the D gene given by the table, was not confirmed from the DNA. TRBV21-1 is tagged as a pseudogene. The CDR3 runs 15 residues. As DNA, the CDR3 is TGTGCCAGCACATCATGGGGGACCCCTAATTCACCCCTCCACTTT. Its protein is CASTSWGTPNSPLHF.

CDR3 sequence: CASSLHQEGNEQFF. CDR3 nucleotide sequence: TGTGCCAGCAGCTTGCACCAGGAAGGCAATGAGCAGTTCTTC. The chain joins TRBV5-5 to TRBJ2-1, with D hard to call. Germline V lookup: CDR1 SGHKS, CDR2 YYEKEE (reference sequence). The CDR3 totals 14 residues. V was trimmed by 1 base and J by 6 bases, leaving 11 bases between them.

This clonotype has more than one count but fewer than ten. The chain combines TRBV20-1 with TRBJ1-1; perhaps TRBD1 as D (5 bases). This CDR3 has 13 residues. V dropped 0 bases and J dropped 6 bases, with 11 bases sitting between them. Germline V gives CDR1 DFQATT, CDR2 SNEGSKA (reference sequence). This CDR3 reads CSARERGFAEAFF. The CDR3, as DNA: TGCAGTGCTAGAGAAAGGGGCTTTGCTGAAGCTTTCTTT.

This clonotype was counted ten times or more. The chain has TRBV5-1 and TRBJ1-5, with no clear D. Trimming took 2 bases from V and 0 from J, leaving 6 bases between them. This CDR3 is built from 14 residues. Germline V lookup: CDR1 SGHRS, CDR2 YFSETQ. CDR3 DNA sequence: TGCGCCAGCAGCTTATGGCCTAGCAATCAGCCCCAGCATTTT. Translated, it gives CASSLWPSNQPQHF.